The 30 T cell receptor beta chains reported below all come from one sample, sequenced in a study of metastatic and nonmetastatic thyroid tumors. Using MiXCR, TCRdb reanalyzed the PCR reads. The table lists 20,000 to 25,000 clones, around 20% of them singletons, with 25% to 35% in the top ten. Until they underwent thyroid surgery, no patient had received any treatment. Source material: blood. The receptors were gathered from a female donor with papillary thyroid cancer or a benign thyroid nodule (not recorded which). Some clones in this sample may be carry-over from other donors' samples.

This clone was counted between two and nine times. The V call is TRBV20-1, the J call TRBJ2-1; weak D call: TRBD2 (5 bases). This CDR3 spans 15 amino acids. Germline V lookup: CDR1 DFQATT, CDR2 SNEGSKA (reference sequence). V gave up 0 bases and J gave up 9 bases, with 18 bases separating them. CDR3 residues: CSARDPVDLVSEQFF. In nucleotides, the CDR3 is TGCAGTGCTAGAGACCCAGTGGACTTGGTGAGTGAGCAGTTCTTC.

This clone appeared a single time. V usage is TRBV7-9 and J usage is TRBJ2-7; 8 bases are a match to TRBD2. The CDR3 is 13 amino acids. V was clipped by 5 bases and J by 3 bases; unmatched bases: 3. Germline CDR1 reads SEHNR; CDR2 reads FQNEAQ (reference sequence). CDR3 loop: CASSRGTSYEQYF. Here the CDR3 DNA reads TGTGCCAGCAGCCGCGGGACTAGCTACGAGCAGTACTTC.

By share of the sample, this clone is medium-sized. The rearrangement uses TRBV3-1 and TRBJ2-3, with 10 bases lining up with TRBD2. V shed 4 bases, J shed 0 bases, and the junction held 1 base outside the gene matches. This CDR3 is 15 amino acids long. Germline V CDR1 and CDR2: LGHDT, YNNKEL (reference sequence). The CDR3 sequence: CASSPTSGSTDTQYF. CDR3 in DNA: TGTGCCAGCAGCCCGACTAGCGGGAGCACAGATACGCAGTATTTT.

The chain recombines TRBV30 with TRBJ2-3; possibly TRBD1 or TRBD2 for D (5 bases each). The germline V gene encodes CDR1 GTSNPN and CDR2 SVGIG (reference sequence). This CDR3 is 16 amino acids long. Trimming pared 5 bases from V and 0 bases from J, leaving 18 bases between. CDR3 in amino acids: CAWGRPGRMSTDTQYF. The CDR3 DNA is TGTGCCTGGGGTCGGCCGGGACGAATGAGCACAGATACGCAGTATTTT.

This clone was counted between two and nine times. A much bigger clone sits one base away, suggesting this may be a read error. The chain links TRBV28 to TRBJ2-7; no reliable D call. CDR1 and CDR2 from the germline V gene are MDHEN and SYDVKM. V lost 9 bases and J 3 bases, leaving 12 bases between the germline ends. The CDR3 is made up of 12 amino acids. The CDR3 loop is CARGPSFYEQYF. In nucleotides, the CDR3 is TGTGCCAGAGGTCCGTCTTTCTACGAGCAGTACTTC.

This clone was seen many times. The chain is built from TRBV20-1 and TRBJ2-2, with 9 bases matching TRBD1. The ends lost 3 bases at V and 0 bases at J; junction bases unmatched: 2. In germline, CDR1 is DFQATT, CDR2 SNEGSKA (reference sequence). The CDR3 consists of 15 residues. The CDR3 bases are TGCAGTGCTAGCAGACAGGGGGCGAACACCGGGGAGCTGTTTTTT. Translation: CSASRQGANTGELFF.

This clone was recorded many times. The chain carries TRBV5-1 and TRBJ2-3; D possibly uses TRBD1 or TRBD2 (5 bases each). Germline CDR1 is SGHRS and CDR2 is YFSETQ. Trimming took 0 bases from V and 7 from J, leaving 18 bases between them. CDR3 size: 16 residues. The CDR3 DNA reads TGCGCCAGCAGCTTGGTCGGGACCCCGGATAAGAATACGCAGTATTTT. This translates into CASSLVGTPDKNTQYF.

In its sample, this clone was seen many times. The V and J genes are TRBV5-5 and TRBJ2-7; 8 bases match TRBD2. The germline CDR1 and CDR2 sequences are SGHKS and YYEKEE (reference sequence). The CDR3 is 14 residues long. V lost 0 bases to trimming and J lost 4 bases; unmatched junction nucleotides: 3. In DNA form, the CDR3 reads TGTGCCAGCAGCTTGGCCGGGGGGGGGTACGAGCAGTACTTC. It codes for CASSLAGGGYEQYF. Filled out from reference TRBV5-5 and TRBJ2-7, the complete variable domain reads DAGVTQSPTHLIKTRGQQVTLRCSPISGHKSVSWYQQVLGQGPQFIFQYYEKEERGRGNFPDRFSARQFPNYSSELNVNALLLGDSALYLCASSLAGGGYEQYFGPGTRLTVT.

The rearrangement joins TRBV2 to TRBJ1-5; 7 bases agree with TRBD1. CDR3 length: 19 amino acids. Germline V lookup: CDR1 SNHLY, CDR2 FYNNEI. With V trimmed by 4 bases and J by 3 bases, 18 bases remained unmatched. CDR3 in amino acids: CASSGYPLQLTGLNQPQHF. The DNA for the CDR3 is TGTGCCAGCAGTGGGTACCCGCTACAGCTGACAGGGCTCAATCAGCCCCAGCATTTT.

Remarks on this clone: Other DNA sequences in the sample encode the same CDR3. The chain links TRBV9 to TRBJ2-4, with D uncertain. This CDR3 is 14 amino acids long. Germline V gene data show CDR1 as SGDLS and CDR2 as YYNGEE. Trimming took off 0 bases at V and 8 bases at J, with 12 bases between the two ends. CDR3 coding DNA: TGTGCCAGCAGCGTAGGGGGTGATTTGGACATTCAGTACTTC. Amino acids: CASSVGGDLDIQYF.

This clone was counted many times. The CDR3 sequence: CASSDTAWLNTEAFF. CDR3 nucleotide sequence: TGTGCCAGCAGCGACACGGCCTGGTTGAACACTGAAGCTTTCTTT. The genes are TRBV11-1 and TRBJ1-1, with D hard to call. The CDR3 contains 15 residues. CDR1 is SGHAT and CDR2 is FQDESV in the germline V gene (reference sequence). The V gene lost 5 bases and the J gene lost 0 bases, with 13 bases spanning the gap.

This clone was observed many times. This sequence joins TRBV28 and TRBJ1-4, with 7 bases fitting TRBD1. CDR1 is MDHEN, CDR2 SYDVKM, per germline. Trimming cost V 6 bases and J 0 bases; bases outside gene matches: 10. CDR3 length: 17 residues. The CDR3 loop is CASRGSTGDTTNEKLFF. CDR3 nucleotide sequence: TGTGCCAGCAGGGGGAGTACAGGGGACACAACTAATGAAAAACTGTTTTTT. The whole variable domain, remainder taken from reference TRBV28 and TRBJ1-4, is DVKVTQSSRYLVKRTGEKVFLECVQDMDHENMFWYRQDPGLGLRLIYFSYDVKMKEKGDIPEGYSVSREKKERFSLILESASTNQTSMYLCASRGSTGDTTNEKLFFGSGTQLSVL.

The sample holds many counts of this clone. CDR3 loop: CASSEGGADTIYF. The CDR3 DNA follows: TGTGCCAGCAGTGAAGGGGGCGCGGACACCATATATTTT. The chain combines TRBV2 with TRBJ1-3; possibly TRBD1 for D (5 bases). CDR1 is SNHLY and CDR2 is FYNNEI in the germline V gene. Trimming stripped 1 base from V and 8 bases from J, with 9 bases between. The CDR3 contains 13 residues. The full variable domain, its missing parts supplied by reference TRBV2 and TRBJ1-3, is EPEVTQTPSHQVTQMGQEVILRCVPISNHLYFYWYRQILGQKVEFLVSFYNNEISEKSEIFDDQFSVERPDGSNFTLKIRSTKLEDSAMYFCASSEGGADTIYFGEGSWLTVV.

Comment on this clone: A much larger clone lies a single base off, so this may be a read error. V gene TRBV4-3 combines with J gene TRBJ2-1; 8 nucleotides match TRBD2. Germline CDR1 and CDR2: LGHNA and YSLEER. The CDR3 spans 15 residues. The junction had 13 bases not matched to a gene; V was cut back by 8 bases and J by 7 bases. CDR3 DNA: TGCGCCAGCCGCCGAAGCGGGAGCACGGTGAATGAGCAGTTCTTC. This encodes CASRRSGSTVNEQFF.

The V and J genes are TRBV2 and TRBJ2-7, with TRBD2 identical over 12 bases. V dropped 8 bases and J dropped 9; count of bases not matched to a gene: 8. The CDR3 covers 13 residues. Germline assignment: CDR1 SNHLY and CDR2 FYNNEI. For the CDR3, the DNA is TGTGCCAGCTCTTGGACTAGCGGGATCTCGCAGTACTTC. This sequence encodes CASSWTSGISQYF.

The rearrangement uses TRBV18 and TRBJ1-6, with 7 nucleotides matching TRBD1. Unmatched junction bases numbered 13, after V lost 6 bases and J lost 5 bases. The CDR3 covers 17 residues. Germline CDR1 reads KGHSH; CDR2 reads LQKENI. The CDR3 protein is CASSRTPGTADNSPLHF. Written as DNA, the CDR3 is TGTGCCAGCTCTCGCACCCCCGGGACAGCGGATAATTCACCCCTCCACTTT. The full variable domain, its missing parts supplied by reference TRBV18 and TRBJ1-6, is NAGVMQNPRHLVRRRGQEARLRCSPMKGHSHVYWYRQLPEEGLKFMVYLQKENIIDESGMPKERFSAEFPKEGPSILRIQQVVRGDSAAYFCASSRTPGTADNSPLHFGNGTRLTVT.

This clone was picked up many times. The CDR3 DNA is TGTGCCAGCAGTTTAGCGGGCCTCACAGATACGCAGTATTTT. This sequence encodes CASSLAGLTDTQYF. The gene calls are TRBV28 and TRBJ2-3; possibly TRBD2 for D (5 bases). This CDR3 spans 14 amino acids. The germline V gene has CDR1 MDHEN and CDR2 SYDVKM. Trimming pared 2 bases from V and 2 bases from J, leaving 8 bases between.

This clone is medium-sized (0.01 to 0.1%) in the sample. The chain employs TRBV12-3 or TRBV12-4 and TRBJ2-7, with a possible D match to TRBD1 (6 bases). Trimming cost V 5 bases and J 4 bases, with 15 bases left between them. This CDR3 contains 14 residues. This CDR3 is CASSLQTDRYEQYF. CDR3 DNA: TGTGCCAGCAGTCTGCAGACGGACAGATACGAGCAGTACTTC.

This clone was seen ten or more times. This sequence joins TRBV28 and TRBJ1-2, with D maybe TRBD1 (5 bases). The CDR3 length is 16 residues. Germline V gene sequence: CDR1 MDHEN, CDR2 SYDVKM. The V gene lost 2 bases and the J gene lost 4 bases, with 17 bases spanning the gap. The CDR3 loop reads CASSLEGLGVIYGYTF. The CDR3 coding sequence is TGTGCCAGCAGTTTAGAGGGACTAGGGGTAATCTATGGCTACACCTTC.

On this clone: The junction and the germline gene differ at one end; a read error may be behind it. This chain joins TRBV11-3 and TRBJ2-2, with D maybe TRBD2 (5 bases). The CDR3 is 14 residues long. CDR1 SGHNT and CDR2 YENEEA come from the germline V gene. The CDR3 is CASSGSSNTVELFF. The CDR3, as DNA: TGTGCCAGCAGCGGGAGCTCGAACACCGTGGAGCTGTTTTTT.

This clone appeared a few times. The junction shows a germline mismatch at one end, possibly a read error. J is TRBJ1-2 and V is TRBV19; D unclear. The CDR3 sequence is 11 residues long. In germline, CDR1 is LNHDA, CDR2 SQIVND (reference sequence). The CDR3 nucleotides read TGTGCCAGTATTAGAAGATATGGCTACGCCTTC. The encoded protein is CASIRRYGYAF.

This clone has more than one count but fewer than ten. V is TRBV28 and J is TRBJ1-1; 9 bases agree with TRBD1. Germline V gene sequence: CDR1 MDHEN, CDR2 SYDVKM. The V gene end was trimmed by 8 bases and the J gene end by 7 bases; junction bases not matched to a gene: 5. The CDR3 runs 12 residues. The CDR3 protein is CASEQGANEAFF. CDR3 coding DNA: TGTGCCAGCGAACAGGGGGCAAATGAAGCTTTCTTT.

This clone appeared many times. The J gene is TRBJ1-2, the V gene TRBV14, with a weak D call TRBD1 (5 bases). Trimming pared 4 bases from V and 3 bases from J, leaving 9 bases between. The CDR3 length is 13 residues. CDR1 and CDR2 (germline): SGHDN, FVKESK. CDR3 loop: CASSPGTYYGYTF. The CDR3 DNA reads as TGTGCCAGCAGCCCGGGGACGTACTATGGCTACACCTTC.

This clone was seen many times. The genes are TRBV20-1 and TRBJ1-2; a possible D gene is TRBD1 (6 bases). The CDR3 has 13 amino acids. V lost 3 bases and J lost 6, with 14 bases in between. The V gene's germline CDR1 is DFQATT and CDR2 SNEGSKA (reference sequence). CDR3 region: CSARGGAGDGYTF. CDR3 nucleotide sequence: TGCAGTGCTAGGGGGGGGGCAGGCGATGGCTACACCTTC.

The chain carries TRBV6-6 and TRBJ1-1, with TRBD1 matching 10 bases. From germline, CDR1 is MNHNY and CDR2 SVGAGI (reference sequence). Losses at the gene ends were 2 bases for V and 11 bases for J; bases not matched to a gene: 8. This CDR3 comprises 14 residues. CDR3 sequence reads: CASSYRGTGDEAFF. The DNA of the CDR3 is TGTGCCAGCAGTTACCGGGGGACAGGGGACGAGGCTTTCTTT.

This clone came up many times. This sample includes further DNA sequences coding for the same CDR3. CDR3 loop: CASSQLNGELFF. The CDR3, as DNA: TGCGCCAGCAGCCAACTCAACGGGGAGCTGTTTTTT. The rearrangement links TRBV4-1 to TRBJ2-2; D call uncertain. Deletions cut 2 bases from V and 7 bases from J, with 5 bases between. CDR3 length equals 12 residues. CDR1 is MGHRA, CDR2 YSYEKL, per germline.

The chain employs TRBV5-1 and TRBJ2-7; 8 bases match TRBD2. Per germline, CDR1 SGHRS and CDR2 YFSETQ. The CDR3 has 15 amino acids. V gave up 5 bases and J gave up 1 base; unmatched junction bases: 8. CDR3 residues: CASSLRAGESYEQYF. The DNA for the CDR3 is TGCGCCAGCAGTCTTCGAGCGGGAGAGTCCTACGAGCAGTACTTC.

This clone was seen just once. V and J are TRBV20-1 and TRBJ2-1; D perhaps matches TRBD2 (6 bases). The CDR3 extends over 16 amino acids. V was pared by 4 bases and J by 3 bases, with 19 bases between. CDR1 is DFQATT and CDR2 is SNEGSKA in the germline V gene (reference sequence). CDR3 DNA: TGCAGTGCTATAAATTCCGGGACTGCCTTCTACAATGAGCAGTTCTTC. Its translation is CSAINSGTAFYNEQFF.

The chain carries TRBV6-1 and TRBJ1-5; unclear D gene. Between the trimmed V and J ends, which lost 4 bases and 4 bases, there was a span of 11 bases. Germline V gene sequence: CDR1 MNHNS, CDR2 SASEGT. The CDR3 covers 14 residues. The CDR3, as DNA: TGTGCCAGCAGTGGGTCGGGGAGAAATCAGCCCCAGCATTTT. This encodes CASSGSGRNQPQHF.

The table lists this clone with many counts. This sequence joins TRBV7-2 and TRBJ1-4; 7 bases map to TRBD1. CDR1 SGHTA and CDR2 FQGNSA come from the germline V gene. There are 15 residues in the CDR3. J lost 6 bases, V lost 2 bases, and 6 bases had no gene match. The CDR3 reads CASSLSWQGDEKLFF. CDR3 nucleotides: TGTGCCAGCAGCTTAAGTTGGCAGGGGGATGAAAAACTGTTTTTT.